The TCR beta chain described here comes from a study of T cell responses to AZD1222 COVID-19 vaccine. Clones were sequenced by immunoSEQ multiplex PCR, and TCRdb holds only the in-frame ones, with some missing. Of about 140,000 clones in the sample, approximately 92% are singletons; the top ten hold about 6.7%. This clonotype was obtained from an adult who received the AZD1222 COVID-19 vaccine. Sequenced material: peripheral blood, taken 28 days after the second AZD1222 dose.

DNA of the CDR3: TGTGCCAGCAGCTTGTACCTCGGGAACACTGAAGCTTTCTTT. This translates into CASSLYLGNTEAFF. The V gene is TRBV5-5, the J gene TRBJ1-1; D is undetermined. CDR3 size: 14 residues. Germline CDR1 is SGHKS and CDR2 is YYEKEE (reference sequence). The V end was cut by 1 base, the J end by 1 base, with 8 bases between.